The sequence of this T cell receptor (beta chain) was determined in a study of graft-versus-host responses after intestinal transplantation. Study summary: Recipients were all induced with anti-thymocyte globulin, then given tacrolimus and steroids for 3 to 4 years.

CDR1 is MNHEY, CDR2 SMNVEV, per germline (reference sequence). V lost 5 bases to trimming and J lost 3 bases, with 10 bases between them. The CDR3 covers 13 residues. Sequenced by immunoSEQ multiplex PCR; TCRdb stores in-frame clones only, minus some. The sample lists about 23,000 clones; about two fifths were seen once. The culture paired 200,000 irradiated violet-dye-labeled stimulators with 200,000 CFSE-labeled responders. As concerns this clone: The same CDR3 is also encoded by other DNA sequences in this sample.

Material: alloreactive CD8+ T cells from a mixed lymphocyte reaction culture, obtained before transplantation. Subset denoted: CFSE-low proliferating T cells sorted from approximately 6-day pre-transplant mixed lymphocyte reaction (GvH or HvG direction). This sequence was found in a human patient who was an organ donor for intestinal transplantation. The chain joins TRBV27 to TRBJ1-2; D is undetermined. CDR3 protein: CASSLIGDYGYTF. The DNA for the CDR3 is TGTGCCAGCAGTCTCATTGGGGACTATGGCTACACCTTC.